A selection of T cell receptor beta chains follows, all from one sample in a study of spatial heterogeneity in lung cancer. TCRdb independently ran MiXCR on the 5' RACE reads; one entry per CDR3 protein. Of approximately 4,900 distinct CDR3 sequences in the sample, 25% to 40% were seen once. The sample was lung tumor tissue, taken at surgery. The receptors were gathered from a male donor with early-stage non-small cell lung cancer. The CDR3 runs from the conserved cysteine through the conserved F or W. D genes are given only for firm matches. A clone size is listed for some rows: how often the clone was seen (once, few, many), or a class if it is expanded.

CDR3aa	CDR3nt	abundance	d_gene	j_gene	v_gene
CASSLDGSYNEQFF	TGTGCCAGCAGCTTAGACGGCAGCTACAATGAGCAGTTCTTC	medium-sized	-	TRBJ2-1	TRBV7-2
CAWSGQAYTGELFF	TGTGCCTGGAGTGGGCAGGCCTACACCGGGGAGCTGTTTTTT	medium-sized	-	TRBJ2-2	TRBV30
CASRTVGAASGANVLTF	TGCGCCAGCAGAACAGTGGGGGCCGCCTCTGGGGCCAACGTCCTGACTTTC	medium-sized	-	TRBJ2-6	TRBV10-2
CASTSTGDTQYF	TGTGCCAGCACATCAACCGGAGATACGCAGTATTTT	-	-	TRBJ2-3	TRBV7-2
CSASPLGYQPQHF	TGCAGTGCTAGCCCTTTGGGGTATCAGCCCCAGCATTTT	few	-	TRBJ1-5	TRBV20-1
CASSYKALGDLPITYEQYF	TGTGCCAGCAGTTACAAAGCCTTAGGGGACTTACCCATCACCTACGAGCAGTACTTC	few	-	TRBJ2-7	TRBV6-5
CASSLMSRLAGGGGDTQYF	TGTGCCAGCAGCTTAATGAGTCGTCTCGCGGGAGGCGGGGGAGATACGCAGTATTTT	-	TRBD2	TRBJ2-3	TRBV11-2
CASSLVRGRTDTQYF	TGTGCCAGCAGTTTGGTGAGGGGGCGGACAGATACGCAGTATTTT	few	TRBD1	TRBJ2-3	TRBV28
CASSRGTHTGSPLHF	TGTGCCAGCAGCCGGGGAACACATACCGGCTCACCCCTCCACTTT	few	-	TRBJ1-6	TRBV11-1
CASSPGGAWAEQFF	TGTGCCAGTAGCCCTGGCGGGGCATGGGCGGAGCAGTTCTTC	medium-sized	-	TRBJ2-1	TRBV7-2
CASSYNRDSPLHF	TGTGCCAGCAGTTACAACAGGGATTCACCCCTCCACTTT	medium-sized	-	TRBJ1-6	TRBV6-5
CASSSGQVSPGELFF	TGTGCCAGCAGCTCGGGACAGGTCTCTCCCGGGGAGCTGTTTTTT	-	TRBD1	TRBJ2-2	TRBV2
CASSLSYEQYF	TGTGCCAGCAGCCTTTCCTACGAGCAGTACTTC	medium-sized	-	TRBJ2-7	TRBV7-2
CSVGGKLRDTQYF	TGCAGCGTTGGCGGGAAGTTAAGAGATACGCAGTATTTT	-	-	TRBJ2-3	TRBV29-1
CASRTRVSTDTQYF	TGTGCCAGCAGGACGAGGGTCAGCACAGATACGCAGTATTTT	-	-	TRBJ2-3	TRBV7-2
CASSTGTGLGEQYF	TGTGCCAGTAGTACCGGGACAGGTTTAGGAGAGCAGTACTTC	-	TRBD1	TRBJ2-7	TRBV19
CATQTFGEAFF	TGCGCCACCCAGACCTTCGGTGAAGCTTTCTTT	-	-	TRBJ1-1	TRBV10-2
CASSIGTDNQPQHF	TGTGCCAGTAGTATTGGGACAGACAATCAGCCCCAGCATTTT	-	TRBD1	TRBJ1-5	TRBV19
CAGGQWRTNEKLFF	TGTGCCGGAGGGCAGTGGCGAACTAATGAAAAACTGTTTTTT	-	-	TRBJ1-4	TRBV30
CASSRDRGQPQHF	TGTGCCAGCAGCCGGGACAGAGGCCAGCCCCAGCATTTT	-	TRBD1	TRBJ1-5	TRBV7-2
CASSRRTSGSRAKNIQYF	TGTGCCAGCAGCAGACGGACTAGCGGGAGTAGGGCCAAAAACATTCAGTACTTC	-	TRBD2	TRBJ2-4	TRBV13
CASSFESSGEQYF	TGCGCCAGCAGCTTTGAGTCCTCGGGAGAGCAGTACTTC	medium-sized	-	TRBJ2-7	TRBV5-1
CASSPRGHDTGELFF	TGCGCCAGCAGCCCGCGCGGGCATGACACCGGGGAGCTGTTTTTT	medium-sized	-	TRBJ2-2	TRBV5-1
CATSEDLGAQYF	TGTGCCACCTCAGAGGATCTGGGGGCGCAGTATTTT	medium-sized	-	TRBJ2-3	TRBV19
CASSDGASQVNQPQHF	TGTGCCAGCAGTGACGGGGCCTCACAGGTGAATCAGCCCCAGCATTTT	once	-	TRBJ1-5	TRBV6-1
CASSAQQGNIQYF	TGTGCCAGTAGTGCCCAACAGGGGAACATTCAGTACTTC	-	TRBD1	TRBJ2-4	TRBV19
CASSIYGTSASYNEQFF	TGTGCCAGTAGTATCTACGGGACTAGCGCCTCCTACAATGAGCAGTTCTTC	medium-sized	TRBD2	TRBJ2-1	TRBV19
CASSLTGGLGDIQYF	TGTGCCAGCAGCTTGACGGGGGGGCTCGGAGACATTCAGTACTTC	-	TRBD2	TRBJ2-4	TRBV5-8
CASSRPLDPPSEQYF	TGTGCCAGCAGCCGTCCCCTTGATCCTCCCAGCGAGCAGTACTTC	medium-sized	-	TRBJ2-7	TRBV5-6
CASSQAVGSQTQYF	TGTGCCAGCAGCCAAGCAGTGGGGAGCCAGACCCAGTACTTC	few	-	TRBJ2-5	TRBV14
CASSQKRGLAGPTGELFF	TGCGCCAGCAGCCAAAAAAGGGGACTAGCGGGGCCCACCGGGGAGCTGTTTTTT	medium-sized	TRBD2	TRBJ2-2	TRBV4-3
CASSYSTSGKGNTIYF	TGTGCCAGCAGTTACTCGACCAGCGGGAAGGGAAACACCATATATTTT	medium-sized	-	TRBJ1-3	TRBV6-6
CASSLRETQYF	TGTGCCAGCAGCCTCCGAGAGACCCAGTACTTC	medium-sized	-	TRBJ2-5	TRBV14
CASSQEGQLRSGELFF	TGTGCCAGCAGCCAAGAAGGACAGTTAAGGAGCGGGGAGCTGTTTTTT	medium-sized	-	TRBJ2-2	TRBV3-1
CASSFGHSKTYGYTF	TGTGCCAGCAGTTTTGGGCACAGCAAGACCTATGGCTACACCTTC	medium-sized	-	TRBJ1-2	TRBV28
CASSLGTGVDQPQHF	TGCGCCAGCAGCTTGGGGACAGGGGTTGATCAGCCCCAGCATTTT	-	TRBD1	TRBJ1-5	TRBV5-1
CSVPRGSNEQYF	TGCAGCGTGCCTCGCGGGAGCAACGAGCAGTACTTC	few	TRBD2	TRBJ2-7	TRBV29-1
CASSLHSGSGTGELFF	TGTGCCAGCAGCTTACACAGCGGGAGCGGCACCGGGGAGCTGTTTTTT	medium-sized	TRBD2	TRBJ2-2	TRBV7-2
CASSYTGTEQYF	TGTGCCAGCAGCTATACAGGGACCGAGCAGTACTTC	medium-sized	-	TRBJ2-7	TRBV6-2/TRBV6-3
CASSRGRDTEAFF	TGTGCCAGCAGCCGGGGGAGGGACACTGAAGCTTTCTTT	-	-	TRBJ1-1	TRBV12-3/TRBV12-4
CATGKEALKTQYF	TGTGCCACCGGAAAGGAAGCGCTGAAGACCCAGTACTTC	few	-	TRBJ2-5	TRBV10-3
CAWSFLTGGETQYF	TGTGCCTGGAGTTTCTTGACAGGGGGGGAGACCCAGTACTTC	medium-sized	TRBD1	TRBJ2-5	TRBV30
CATSDRLAGGLNEQFF	TGTGCCACCAGTGACCGCCTAGCGGGGGGCTTAAATGAGCAGTTCTTC	-	TRBD2	TRBJ2-1	TRBV24-1
CASREAGRYTEAFF	TGCGCCAGCAGGGAGGCAGGGCGGTACACTGAAGCTTTCTTT	many	-	TRBJ1-1	TRBV10-2
CASSLPLAGAETQYF	TGTGCCAGCAGCTTACCACTAGCGGGAGCTGAGACCCAGTACTTC	medium-sized	TRBD2	TRBJ2-5	TRBV7-2
CASRPGGTNYGYTF	TGCGCCAGCAGACCAGGGGGAACGAACTATGGCTACACCTTC	medium-sized	TRBD1	TRBJ1-2	TRBV5-1
CASSLTANNEKLFF	TGTGCCAGCAGTTTAACGGCCAATAATGAAAAACTGTTTTTT	medium-sized	-	TRBJ1-4	TRBV27
CASSSGISNQPQHF	TGTGCCAGCAGCTCCGGTATTAGCAATCAGCCCCAGCATTTT	medium-sized	-	TRBJ1-5	TRBV5-6
CASSLGTDQETQYF	TGTGCCAGCTCACTAGGGACGGATCAAGAGACCCAGTACTTC	medium-sized	-	TRBJ2-5	TRBV18
CASSRTSASYEQYF	TGTGCCAGCAGCCGGACTAGCGCTTCCTACGAGCAGTACTTC	-	TRBD2	TRBJ2-7	TRBV27
CASSLRGTEAFF	TGTGCCAGCAGTTTGCGGGGGACTGAAGCTTTCTTT	medium-sized	-	TRBJ1-1	TRBV12-3/TRBV12-4
CASSQEVRGAGYNEQFF	TGTGCCAGCAGCCAAGAGGTCAGGGGGGCCGGCTACAATGAGCAGTTCTTC	-	-	TRBJ2-1	TRBV4-2
CSVAQTNYGYTF	TGCAGCGTTGCACAGACGAACTATGGCTACACCTTC	medium-sized	-	TRBJ1-2	TRBV29-1
CASSVFDRMNTEAFF	TGTGCCAGTAGTGTCTTTGACAGGATGAACACTGAAGCTTTCTTT	medium-sized	-	TRBJ1-1	TRBV19